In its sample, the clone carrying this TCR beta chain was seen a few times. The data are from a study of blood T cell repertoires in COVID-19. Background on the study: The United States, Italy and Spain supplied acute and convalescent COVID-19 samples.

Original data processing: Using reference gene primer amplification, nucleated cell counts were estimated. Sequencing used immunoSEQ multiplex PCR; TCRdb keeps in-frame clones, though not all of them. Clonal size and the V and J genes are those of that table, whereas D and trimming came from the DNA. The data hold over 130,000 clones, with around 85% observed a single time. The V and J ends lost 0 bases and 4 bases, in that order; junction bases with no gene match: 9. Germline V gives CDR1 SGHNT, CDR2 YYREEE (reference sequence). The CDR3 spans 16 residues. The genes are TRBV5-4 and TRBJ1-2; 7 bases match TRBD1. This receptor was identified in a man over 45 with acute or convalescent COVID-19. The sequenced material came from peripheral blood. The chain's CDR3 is CASSLGAGGKGYGYTF. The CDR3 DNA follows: TGTGCCAGCAGCTTGGGAGCAGGGGGGAAAGGCTATGGCTACACCTTC.